The 15 T cell receptor beta chains below come from one sample, sequenced in a study of shared clonotypes between healthy human individuals. CD8 cells regarded as naive lacked CD45RO, were positively chosen for CCR7, and omitted terminally differentiated effector memory CD45RA+ cells. TCRdb's table, derived via immunoSEQ multiplex PCR, lists solely in-frame clones and lacks some. The table has around 2,000,000 clones, just under 95% seen once. Specimen: naive CD8+ T cells sorted from blood. These receptors came from a man aged 18 to 30 in good health.

The chain recombines TRBV29-1 with TRBJ1-3; TRBD1 matches at 7 bases. CDR1 and CDR2 from the germline V gene are SQVTM and ANQGSEA. The CDR3 has 13 residues. V lost 6 bases, J lost 2 bases, and 4 bases stayed unmatched. CDR3 bases: TGCAGCGTCCTCACAGGGGCTGGAAACACCATATATTTT. Translation: CSVLTGAGNTIYF.

The genes are TRBV4-1 and TRBJ2-2; D gene unclear. The CDR3 loop spans 16 amino acids. V was shortened by 4 bases and J by 1 base, with 13 bases between the two germline ends. CDR1 and CDR2 from the germline V gene are MGHRA and YSYEKL. The CDR3: CASSPTSGGNTGELFF. The CDR3 DNA follows: TGCGCCAGCAGCCCAACAAGTGGCGGGAACACCGGGGAGCTGTTTTTT.

This clone has a single count. The chain couples TRBV19 to TRBJ2-5; tentatively, D is TRBD2 (7 bases). V gave up 1 base and J gave up 7 bases, with 13 bases separating them. The CDR3 length is 14 residues. In germline, CDR1 is LNHDA, CDR2 SQIVND (reference sequence). Here the CDR3 DNA reads TGTGCCAGTAGTATAGCGGCAGGGGAGGGGACCCAGTACTTC. Translation: CASSIAAGEGTQYF.

The genes are TRBV4-3 and TRBJ2-2, with 11 nucleotides matching TRBD2. This CDR3 comprises 15 residues. V lost 4 bases, J lost 4 bases, and 2 bases stayed unmatched. The V gene's germline CDR1 is LGHNA and CDR2 YSLEER. The CDR3 nucleotides read TGCGCCAGCAGCCCCACTAGCGGGAGCACCGGGGAGCTGTTTTTT. Its protein product is CASSPTSGSTGELFF.

The V and J genes are TRBV6-1 and TRBJ2-2; 8 nucleotides line up with TRBD1. Germline CDR1 is MNHNS and CDR2 is SASEGT. The CDR3 has 14 residues. The ends lost 7 bases at V and 4 bases at J; junction bases unmatched: 5. Here the CDR3 reads CASTETGGTGELFF. In DNA form, the CDR3 reads TGTGCCAGCACCGAAACAGGGGGCACCGGGGAGCTGTTTTTT.

V is TRBV13 and J is TRBJ1-1; D possibly corresponds to TRBD1 (5 bases). Germline V gene lookup returns CDR1 PRHDT and CDR2 FYEKMQ (reference sequence). This CDR3 has 13 residues. V lost 4 bases to trimming and J lost 2 bases, with 8 bases between them. The CDR3 nucleotides are TGTGCCAGCAGCTATACAGGTAACACTGAAGCTTTCTTT. Its translation: CASSYTGNTEAFF. Full variable domain (remainder filled in from reference TRBV13 and TRBJ1-1): AAGVIQSPRHLIKEKRETATLKCYPIPRHDTVYWYQQGPGQDPQFLISFYEKMQSDKGSIPDRFSAQQFSDYHSELNMSSLELGDSALYFCASSYTGNTEAFFGQGTRLTVV.

The chain has TRBV29-1 and TRBJ2-7, with D unresolved. Germline CDR1 and CDR2: SQVTM and ANQGSEA. The CDR3 is 12 residues long. V was trimmed by 4 bases and J by 3 bases, leaving 10 bases between them. The CDR3 sequence is CSVVGTGYEQYF. In nucleotides, the CDR3 is TGCAGCGTTGTGGGCACTGGCTACGAGCAGTACTTC.

In this sample, this clone turned up once. The chain links TRBV7-9 to TRBJ1-2, with D hard to call. CDR3 size: 12 residues. CDR1 is SEHNR and CDR2 is FQNEAQ in the germline V gene (reference sequence). Between the trimmed V and J ends, which lost 0 bases and 6 bases, there was a span of 5 bases. The CDR3, as DNA: TGTGCCAGCAGCTTAGCGGCGAATGGCTACACCTTC. This translates into CASSLAANGYTF. Complete variable domain (other parts from reference TRBV7-9 and TRBJ1-2): DTGVSQNPRHKITKRGQNVTFRCDPISEHNRLYWYRQTLGQGPEFLTYFQNEAQLEKSRLLSDRFSAERPKGSFSTLEIQRTEQGDSAMYLCASSLAANGYTFGSGTRLTVV.

This chain connects TRBV16 to TRBJ1-1; D is possibly TRBD1 (5 bases). The V end was cut by 4 bases, the J end by 9 bases, with 18 bases between. The CDR3 is made up of 14 amino acids. Germline loops: CDR1 KGHSY, CDR2 FQNENV. CDR3 sequence: CASSPPSQGPKAFF. In DNA, the CDR3 is TGTGCCAGCAGCCCACCTAGTCAGGGCCCAAAAGCTTTCTTT.

The V and J genes are TRBV5-1 and TRBJ2-7; 7 bases match TRBD1. Germline V gene sequence: CDR1 SGHRS, CDR2 YFSETQ. CDR3 length: 13 residues. J gave up 7 bases and V 1 base, and 5 bases lay outside the gene matches. The CDR3 DNA reads as TGCGCCAGCAGCTTGAAACAGGGGTTAGAGCAGTACTTC. Translation gives CASSLKQGLEQYF.

J is TRBJ2-1 and V is TRBV4-3, with 7 positions matching TRBD2. This CDR3 has 16 residues. Germline CDR1 LGHNA, CDR2 YSLEER. J gave up 5 bases and V 0 bases, and 7 bases lay outside the gene matches. This CDR3 is CASSQDRGAGHNEQFF. The DNA of the CDR3 is TGCGCCAGCAGCCAAGATCGGGGAGCGGGGCACAATGAGCAGTTCTTC.

V is TRBV5-4 and J is TRBJ2-5, with D uncertain. Between the trimmed V and J ends, which lost 4 bases and 2 bases, there was a span of 15 bases. The length of the CDR3 is 15 residues. Germline-derived CDR1 and CDR2 are SGHNT and YYREEE (reference sequence). The chain's CDR3 is CASSPRPGDQETQYF. The CDR3 DNA sequence: TGTGCCAGCAGCCCTAGGCCGGGCGATCAAGAGACCCAGTACTTC.

This chain uses TRBV2 with TRBJ1-2, with TRBD1 identical over 7 bases. The V gene end was trimmed by 7 bases and the J gene end by 2 bases; junction bases not matched to a gene: 4. CDR3 length: 13 amino acids. The germline CDR1 and CDR2 sequences are SNHLY and FYNNEI. CDR3 protein: CASMTGRNYGYTF. DNA of the CDR3: TGTGCCAGCATGACAGGGCGGAACTATGGCTACACCTTC.

A word on this clone: Other nucleotide sequences in the sample specify the same CDR3. The rearrangement uses TRBV29-1 and TRBJ1-2, with TRBD1 identical over 11 bases. The V and J ends lost 7 bases and 8 bases, in that order; junction bases with no gene match: 6. CDR3 length: 12 amino acids. The germline CDR1 and CDR2 sequences are SQVTM and ANQGSEA. This CDR3 reads CSASGQGDGYTF. For the CDR3, the DNA is TGCAGCGCCTCGGGACAGGGGGACGGCTACACCTTC.

This rearrangement joins TRBV6-5 to TRBJ2-5; perhaps D is TRBD1 or TRBD2 (5 bases each). The CDR3 totals 16 residues. V gave up 0 bases and J gave up 1 base, with 12 bases separating them. Germline V gene sequence: CDR1 MNHEY, CDR2 SVGAGI. The CDR3 DNA follows: TGTGCCAGCAGTTACTCGAGTTTCGGGACCCAAGAGACCCAGTACTTC. Amino acid sequence: CASSYSSFGTQETQYF.